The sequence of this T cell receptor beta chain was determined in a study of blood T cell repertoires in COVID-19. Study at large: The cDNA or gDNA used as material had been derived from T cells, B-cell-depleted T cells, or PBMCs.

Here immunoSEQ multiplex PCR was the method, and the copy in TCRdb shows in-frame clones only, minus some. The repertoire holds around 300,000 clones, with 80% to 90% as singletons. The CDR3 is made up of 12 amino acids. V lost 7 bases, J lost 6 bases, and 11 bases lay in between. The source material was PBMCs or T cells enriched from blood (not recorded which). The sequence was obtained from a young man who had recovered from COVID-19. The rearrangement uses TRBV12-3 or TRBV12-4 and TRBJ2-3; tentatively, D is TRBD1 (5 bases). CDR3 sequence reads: CASTFKGDTQYF. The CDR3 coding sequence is TGTGCCAGCACCTTCAAGGGGGATACGCAGTATTTT.